One and the same sample provided the 19 T cell receptor beta chains below, sequenced in a study of T-cell reconstitution after alpha-beta-depleted transplantation in children. The TCRbeta library incorporated unique molecular identifiers. TCRdb ran MiXCR on the PCR reads and lists one entry per CDR3 protein. Of roughly 610,000 distinct CDR3 sequences in the sample, roughly a tenth were seen once. Here the sequenced sample was PBMCs from the stem cell graft donor, taken from the stem cell graft. These receptors were collected from a human donor who donated a stem cell graft to a child with acute myeloid leukemia.

This clonotype was detected a few times. V is TRBV27 and J is TRBJ2-1; unclear D gene. The CDR3 consists of 15 residues. V was pared by 8 bases and J by 4 bases, with 18 bases between. CDR1 is MNHEY and CDR2 is SMNVEV in the germline V gene (reference sequence). The CDR3 loop is CASSLGWIRYNEQFF. The CDR3 DNA sequence: TGTGCCAGCTCCCTAGGGTGGATCCGGTACAATGAGCAGTTCTTC.

This clonotype was observed many times. The chain is built from TRBV25-1 and TRBJ2-7, with a weak D call TRBD1 (6 bases). The CDR3 loop spans 15 amino acids. V lost 6 bases and J 4 bases, leaving 19 bases between the germline ends. Germline loops: CDR1 MGHDK, CDR2 SYGVNS. CDR3 nucleotides: TGTGCCAGCAGCCAAACCAGGGGTGGGGGATACGAGCAGTACTTC. It yields the protein CASSQTRGGGYEQYF.

This clonotype was counted many times. J is TRBJ2-4 and V is TRBV20-1; 8 nucleotides line up with TRBD2. Germline assignment: CDR1 DFQATT and CDR2 SNEGSKA (reference sequence). V lost 5 bases to trimming and J lost 8 bases; unmatched junction nucleotides: 11. This CDR3 is 14 amino acids long. In DNA form, the CDR3 reads TGCAGTGCTTATAGCGGGGCGGGGCCGGACATTCAGTACTTC. It is translated as CSAYSGAGPDIQYF.

This clonotype was seen repeatedly, ten times or more. V usage is TRBV7-8 and J usage is TRBJ2-1; 7 bases match TRBD2. The CDR3 covers 13 residues. The trim removed 4 bases at V and 12 bases at J, leaving 9 bases unmatched. CDR1 SGHVS and CDR2 FQNEAQ come from the germline V gene. CDR3 sequence reads: CASSSSSGIVQFF. CDR3 sequence (DNA): TGTGCCAGCAGCTCTAGCAGCGGGATTGTGCAGTTCTTC.

This clonotype was seen repeatedly, ten times or more. CDR3 bases: TGCAGTGCCGAATACAGGCCCGGAGGAGATACGCAGTATTTT. Translating gives CSAEYRPGGDTQYF. V and J are TRBV20-1 and TRBJ2-3, with D tentatively TRBD1 or TRBD2 (5 bases each). The V and J ends lost 6 bases and 5 bases respectively, with 18 bases between them. The CDR3 sequence is 14 residues long. Germline CDR1 reads DFQATT; CDR2 reads SNEGSKA (reference sequence).

The rearrangement uses TRBV19 and TRBJ1-1, with TRBD1 matching 10 bases. This CDR3 is built from 16 residues. After removal of 7 bases from V and 4 bases from J, the junction contained 12 bases not matched to a gene. In germline, CDR1 is LNHDA, CDR2 SQIVND (reference sequence). The CDR3 reads CASISFGTGDGTEAFF. In DNA form, the CDR3 reads TGTGCCAGTATTAGTTTCGGGACAGGGGATGGCACTGAAGCTTTCTTT.

V gene TRBV20-1 combines with J gene TRBJ2-7; D perhaps matches TRBD1 (6 bases). Germline loops: CDR1 DFQATT, CDR2 SNEGSKA (reference sequence). The CDR3 runs to 13 residues. The CDR3 sequence: CSASGQTNYEQYF. In nucleotides, the CDR3 is TGCAGCGCCTCGGGACAAACTAACTACGAGCAGTACTTC.

This clonotype has ten or more counts. This chain connects TRBV29-1 to TRBJ2-3; D perhaps matches TRBD1 (5 bases). Between the trimmed V and J ends, which lost 5 bases and 2 bases, there was a span of 8 bases. This CDR3 contains 12 residues. Germline-derived CDR1 and CDR2 are SQVTM and ANQGSEA. CDR3 DNA: TGCAGCGTTATGGGGCCCACAGATACGCAGTATTTT. It yields the protein CSVMGPTDTQYF.

This clonotype was counted between two and nine times. CDR3 amino acids: CSVERRGASSYEQYF. In DNA form, the CDR3 reads TGCAGCGTTGAAAGGAGAGGGGCCAGCTCCTACGAGCAGTACTTC. The rearrangement uses TRBV29-1 and TRBJ2-7; perhaps D is TRBD1 or TRBD2 (5 bases each). The germline CDR1 and CDR2 sequences are SQVTM and ANQGSEA. There are 15 residues in the CDR3. The germline V and J ends were trimmed by 2 bases and 0 bases, with 14 bases remaining between them.

This clonotype was counted ten times or more. The chain employs TRBV10-3 and TRBJ2-1; 12 bases align to TRBD2. Germline trimming cut 8 bases from V and 0 bases from J; bases unmatched to any gene: 8. CDR1 is ENHRY and CDR2 is SYGVKD in the germline V gene. The length of the CDR3 is 17 residues. The CDR3: CAIGGTSGLSSYNEQFF. CDR3 coding DNA: TGTGCCATCGGGGGGACTAGCGGGTTGAGCTCCTACAATGAGCAGTTCTTC.

The table lists this clonotype with many counts. The V call is TRBV29-1, the J call TRBJ2-1; D uncertain. Trimming removed 0 bases at V and 4 bases at J, with 16 bases between. CDR3 size: 16 residues. The V gene's germline CDR1 is SQVTM and CDR2 ANQGSEA. The CDR3 loop reads CSVEDPTGEKYNEQFF. DNA for the CDR3: TGCAGCGTTGAAGACCCCACGGGTGAGAAATACAATGAGCAGTTCTTC.

J is TRBJ2-7 and V is TRBV5-5, with D tentatively TRBD2 (6 bases). Trimming removed 2 bases at V and 0 bases at J, with 12 bases between. The V gene's germline CDR1 is SGHKS and CDR2 YYEKEE (reference sequence). The CDR3 is 15 residues long. CDR3 loop: CASSFGGTPSYEQYF. In DNA, the CDR3 is TGTGCCAGCAGCTTTGGTGGGACTCCCTCCTACGAGCAGTACTTC.

This chain joins TRBV11-2 and TRBJ2-1; 7 bases map to TRBD2. V lost 5 bases, J lost 6 bases, and 7 bases stayed unmatched. CDR1 SGHAT and CDR2 FQNNGV come from the germline V gene. The CDR3 runs to 14 residues. The CDR3 reads CASSPPGGLNEQFF. CDR3 in DNA: TGTGCCAGCAGCCCCCCGGGAGGTCTCAATGAGCAGTTCTTC. Combining the CDR3 with reference TRBV11-2 and TRBJ2-1 gives the whole variable domain EAGVAQSPRYKIIEKRQSVAFWCNPISGHATLYWYQQILGQGPKLLIQFQNNGVVDDSQLPKDRFSAERLKGVDSTLKIQPAKLEDSAVYLCASSPPGGLNEQFFGPGTRLTVL.

Many counts were recorded for this clonotype. The rearrangement joins TRBV14 to TRBJ2-5; maybe TRBD2 (6 bases). V lost 4 bases and J 4 bases, leaving 13 bases between the germline ends. Germline-derived CDR1 and CDR2 are SGHDN and FVKESK. The CDR3 spans 14 residues. CDR3 residues: CASSPRDSVETQYF. The CDR3, as DNA: TGTGCCAGCAGCCCCCGGGACTCAGTAGAGACCCAGTACTTC.

This clonotype was counted many times. The gene calls are TRBV29-1 and TRBJ1-5, with TRBD1 matching over 7 bases. The CDR3 sequence is 14 residues long. The germline CDR1 and CDR2 sequences are SQVTM and ANQGSEA. The junction had 5 bases not matched to a gene; V was cut back by 5 bases and J by 1 base. The CDR3 sequence is CSVLTGRSNQPQHF. CDR3 in DNA: TGCAGCGTTCTGACAGGGCGAAGCAATCAGCCCCAGCATTTT. The full variable domain, with the rest looked up from reference TRBV29-1 and TRBJ1-5, is SAVISQKPSRDICQRGTSLTIQCQVDSQVTMMFWYRQQPGQSLTLIATANQGSEATYESGFVIDKFPISRPNLTFSTLTVSNMSPEDSSIYLCSVLTGRSNQPQHFGDGTRLSIL.

Many counts were recorded for this clonotype. The chain joins TRBV12-3 or TRBV12-4 to TRBJ1-5; D is ambiguous. CDR3 size: 11 residues. Deletions cut 7 bases from V and 9 bases from J, with 10 bases between. The CDR3 here is CASTARGPQHF. Written as DNA, the CDR3 is TGTGCCAGCACCGCTCGTGGGCCCCAGCATTTT.

This clonotype was counted only a few times. The chain couples TRBV10-2 to TRBJ2-5, with TRBD2 identical over 12 bases. Per germline, CDR1 WSHSY and CDR2 SAAADI. Trimming at V came to 0 bases and at J to 3 bases, leaving 5 bases not matched to a gene. The CDR3 runs 17 residues. The CDR3, as DNA: TGCGCCAGCAGTGAGTCCGTCCGGACTAGCGGGAAAGAGACCCAGTACTTC. Its protein is CASSESVRTSGKETQYF.

The table lists this clonotype with many counts. This chain connects TRBV4-2 to TRBJ2-3, with D perhaps TRBD2 (5 bases). The CDR3 contains 15 residues. The V gene's germline CDR1 is LGHNA and CDR2 YNFKEQ. Trimming stripped 8 bases from V and 2 bases from J, with 17 bases between. The DNA for the CDR3 is TGTGCCAGCCGGCCCGGGGAGAGCCTCACAGATACGCAGTATTTT. Translation gives CASRPGESLTDTQYF.

With respect to this clonotype: Since a much larger clone is just one base distant, this may be a read error. The chain is built from TRBV28 and TRBJ2-3; 7 bases are shared with TRBD2. CDR1 is MDHEN and CDR2 is SYDVKM in the germline V gene. Trimming took 2 bases from V and 7 from J; bases not matched to a gene: 15. The CDR3 spans 17 residues. CDR3 in amino acids: CASSLMGTTFISYTQYF. CDR3 DNA sequence: TGTGCCAGCAGTTTAATGGGGACTACATTTATATCATATACGCAGTATTTT.